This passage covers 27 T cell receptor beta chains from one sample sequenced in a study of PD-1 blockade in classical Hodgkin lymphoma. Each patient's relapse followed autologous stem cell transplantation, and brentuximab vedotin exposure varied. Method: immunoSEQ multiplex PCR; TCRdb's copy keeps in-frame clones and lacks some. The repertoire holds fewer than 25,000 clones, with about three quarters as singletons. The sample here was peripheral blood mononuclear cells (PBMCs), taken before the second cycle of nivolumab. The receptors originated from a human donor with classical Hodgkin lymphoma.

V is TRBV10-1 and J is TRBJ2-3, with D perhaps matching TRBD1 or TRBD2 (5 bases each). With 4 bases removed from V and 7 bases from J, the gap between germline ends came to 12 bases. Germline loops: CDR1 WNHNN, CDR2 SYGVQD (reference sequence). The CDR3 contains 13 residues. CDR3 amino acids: CASSVGTANTQYF. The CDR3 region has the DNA TGCGCCAGCAGTGTAGGGACGGCCAATACGCAGTATTTT.

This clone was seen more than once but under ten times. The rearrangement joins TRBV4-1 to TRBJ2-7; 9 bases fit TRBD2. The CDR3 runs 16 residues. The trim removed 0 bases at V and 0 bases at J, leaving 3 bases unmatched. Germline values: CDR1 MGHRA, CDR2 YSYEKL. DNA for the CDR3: TGCGCCAGCAGCCAAGATCCTAGCGGGGACTCCTACGAGCAGTACTTC. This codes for CASSQDPSGDSYEQYF.

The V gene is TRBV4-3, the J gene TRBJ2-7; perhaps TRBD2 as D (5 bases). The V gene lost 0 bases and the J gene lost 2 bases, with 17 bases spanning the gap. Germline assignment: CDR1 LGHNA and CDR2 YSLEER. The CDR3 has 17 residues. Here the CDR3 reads CASSQEWASINTYEQYF. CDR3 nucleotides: TGCGCCAGCAGCCAAGAATGGGCTAGCATAAACACCTACGAGCAGTACTTC.

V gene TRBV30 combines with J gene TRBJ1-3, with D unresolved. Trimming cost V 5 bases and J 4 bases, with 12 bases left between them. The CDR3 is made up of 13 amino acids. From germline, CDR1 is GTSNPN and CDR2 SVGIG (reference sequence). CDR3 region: CAWGDLRGNTIYF. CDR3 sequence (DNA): TGTGCCTGGGGGGATTTGAGGGGAAACACCATATATTTT.

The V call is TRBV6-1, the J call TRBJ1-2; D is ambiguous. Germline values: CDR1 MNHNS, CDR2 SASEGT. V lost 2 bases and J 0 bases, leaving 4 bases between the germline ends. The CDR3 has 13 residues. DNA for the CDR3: TGTGCCAGCAGTGAAAACGCTAACTATGGCTACACCTTC. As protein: CASSENANYGYTF.

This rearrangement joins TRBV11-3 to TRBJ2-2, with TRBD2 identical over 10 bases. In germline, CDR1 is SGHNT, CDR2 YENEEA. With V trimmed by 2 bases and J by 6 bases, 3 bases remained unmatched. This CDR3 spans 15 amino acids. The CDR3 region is CASSLSSGGPGELFF. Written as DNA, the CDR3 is TGTGCCAGCAGCTTATCTAGCGGGGGCCCCGGGGAGCTGTTTTTT.

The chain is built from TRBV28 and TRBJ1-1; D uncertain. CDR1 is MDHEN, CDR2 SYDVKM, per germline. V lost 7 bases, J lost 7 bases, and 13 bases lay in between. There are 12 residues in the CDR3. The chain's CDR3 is CASTLPRGEAFF. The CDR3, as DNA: TGTGCCAGCACACTACCCCGGGGTGAAGCTTTCTTT.

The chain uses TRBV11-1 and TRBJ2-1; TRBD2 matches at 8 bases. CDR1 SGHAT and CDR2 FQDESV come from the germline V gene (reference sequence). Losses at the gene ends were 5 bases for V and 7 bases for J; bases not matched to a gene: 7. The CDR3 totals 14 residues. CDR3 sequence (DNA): TGTGCCAGCAGCCTTAGCGGGAATCGGAATGAGCAGTTCTTC. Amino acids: CASSLSGNRNEQFF.

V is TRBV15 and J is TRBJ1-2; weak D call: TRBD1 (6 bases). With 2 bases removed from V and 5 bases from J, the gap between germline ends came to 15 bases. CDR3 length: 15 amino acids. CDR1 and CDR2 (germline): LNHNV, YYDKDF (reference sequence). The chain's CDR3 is CATSRNPGQPYGYTF. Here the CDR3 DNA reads TGTGCCACCAGCAGAAACCCCGGACAGCCGTATGGCTACACCTTC.

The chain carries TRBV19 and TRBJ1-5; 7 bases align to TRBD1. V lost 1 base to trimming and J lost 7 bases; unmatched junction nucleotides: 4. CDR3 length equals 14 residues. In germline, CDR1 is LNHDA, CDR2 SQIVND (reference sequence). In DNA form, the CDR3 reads TGTGCCAGTAGTATAGCACCAGGGGGGCAGCCCCAGCATTTT. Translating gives CASSIAPGGQPQHF.

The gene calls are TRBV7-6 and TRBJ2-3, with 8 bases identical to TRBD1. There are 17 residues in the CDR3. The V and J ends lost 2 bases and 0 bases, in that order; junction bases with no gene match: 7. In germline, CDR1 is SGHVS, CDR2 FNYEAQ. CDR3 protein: CASSLFGRDRSTDTQYF. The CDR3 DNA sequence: TGTGCCAGCAGCTTATTCGGTAGGGACAGGAGCACAGATACGCAGTATTTT.

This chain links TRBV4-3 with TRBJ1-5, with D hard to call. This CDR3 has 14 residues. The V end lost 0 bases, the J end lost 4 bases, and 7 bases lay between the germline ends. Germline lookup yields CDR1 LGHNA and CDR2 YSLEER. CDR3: CASSQDRENQPQHF. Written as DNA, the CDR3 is TGCGCCAGCAGCCAAGATAGGGAGAATCAGCCCCAGCATTTT.

CDR3 protein: CASSRGLLPTGELFF. The CDR3 nucleotides are TGTGCCAGCAGTAGGGGACTACTGCCCACCGGGGAGCTGTTTTTT. The chain recombines TRBV6-5 with TRBJ2-2, with 7 bases lining up with TRBD2. The CDR3 is made up of 15 amino acids. Looked up from germline, CDR1 is MNHEY and CDR2 is SVGAGI. V was clipped by 5 bases and J by 4 bases; unmatched bases: 7.

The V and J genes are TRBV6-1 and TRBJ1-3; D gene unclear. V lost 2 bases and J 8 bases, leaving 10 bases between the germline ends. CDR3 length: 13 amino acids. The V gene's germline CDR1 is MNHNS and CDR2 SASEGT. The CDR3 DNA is TGTGCCAGCAGTGAACAGGACGGGGACACCATATATTTT. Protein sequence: CASSEQDGDTIYF.

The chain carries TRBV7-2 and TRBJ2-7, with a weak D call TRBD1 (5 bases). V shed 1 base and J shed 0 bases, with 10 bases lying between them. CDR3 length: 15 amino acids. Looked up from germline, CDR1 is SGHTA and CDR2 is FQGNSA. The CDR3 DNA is TGTGCCAGCAGCTTAGTAGGACAAAGCTCCTACGAGCAGTACTTC. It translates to CASSLVGQSSYEQYF.

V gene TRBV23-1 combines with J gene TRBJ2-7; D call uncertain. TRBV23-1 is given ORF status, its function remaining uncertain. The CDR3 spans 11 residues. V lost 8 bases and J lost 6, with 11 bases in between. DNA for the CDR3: TGCGCCAGCTCCCCCCCCCGCGAGCAGTACTTC. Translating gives CASSPPREQYF.

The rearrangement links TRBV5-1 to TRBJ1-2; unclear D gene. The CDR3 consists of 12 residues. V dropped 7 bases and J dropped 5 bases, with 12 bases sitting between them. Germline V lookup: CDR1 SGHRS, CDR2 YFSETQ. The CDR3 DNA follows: TGCGCCAGCGGGTGGGAGAGTTATGGCTACACCTTC. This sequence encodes CASGWESYGYTF.

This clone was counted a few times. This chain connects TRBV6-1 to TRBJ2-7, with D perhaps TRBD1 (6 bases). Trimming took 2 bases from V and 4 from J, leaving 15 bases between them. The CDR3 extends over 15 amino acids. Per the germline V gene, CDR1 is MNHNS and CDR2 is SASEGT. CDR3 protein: CASSESNTGWYEQYF. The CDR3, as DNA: TGTGCCAGCAGTGAATCTAACACAGGGTGGTACGAGCAGTACTTC.

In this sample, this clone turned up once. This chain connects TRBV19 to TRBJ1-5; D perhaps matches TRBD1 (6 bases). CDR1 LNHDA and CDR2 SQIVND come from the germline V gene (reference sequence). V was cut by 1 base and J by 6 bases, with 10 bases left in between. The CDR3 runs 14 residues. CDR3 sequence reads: CASSIGTVLQPQHF. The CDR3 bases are TGTGCCAGTAGTATAGGGACAGTTCTTCAGCCCCAGCATTTT.

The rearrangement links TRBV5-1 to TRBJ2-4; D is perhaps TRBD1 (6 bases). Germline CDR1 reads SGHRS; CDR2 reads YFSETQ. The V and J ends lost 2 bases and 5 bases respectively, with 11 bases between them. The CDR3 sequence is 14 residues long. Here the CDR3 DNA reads TGCGCCAGCAGCTTTTGGGGGCAGGAAAACATTCAGTACTTC. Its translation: CASSFWGQENIQYF.

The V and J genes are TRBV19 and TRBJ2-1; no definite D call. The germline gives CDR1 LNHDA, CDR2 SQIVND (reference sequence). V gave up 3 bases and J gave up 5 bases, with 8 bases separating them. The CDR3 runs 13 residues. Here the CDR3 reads CASSISRDNEQFF. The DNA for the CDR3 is TGTGCCAGTAGTATTTCAAGGGACAATGAGCAGTTCTTC.

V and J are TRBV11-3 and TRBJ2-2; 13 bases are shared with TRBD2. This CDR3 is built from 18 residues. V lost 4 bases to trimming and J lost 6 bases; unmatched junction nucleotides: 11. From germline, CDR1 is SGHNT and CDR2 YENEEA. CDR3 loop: CASSSRTSGSAWSGELFF. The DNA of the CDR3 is TGTGCCAGCAGCTCCCGGACTAGCGGGAGTGCCTGGTCCGGGGAGCTGTTTTTT.

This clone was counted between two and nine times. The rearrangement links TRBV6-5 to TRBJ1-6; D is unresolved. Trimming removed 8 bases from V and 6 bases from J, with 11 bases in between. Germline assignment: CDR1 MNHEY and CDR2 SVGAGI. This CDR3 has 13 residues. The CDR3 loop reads CASSGTLNSPLHF. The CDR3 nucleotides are TGTGCCAGCTCCGGCACCCTTAATTCACCCCTCCACTTT.

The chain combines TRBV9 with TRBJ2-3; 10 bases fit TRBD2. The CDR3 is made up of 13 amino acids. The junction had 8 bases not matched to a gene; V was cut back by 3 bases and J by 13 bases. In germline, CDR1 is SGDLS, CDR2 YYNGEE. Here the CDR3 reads CASSGQSGGGKYF. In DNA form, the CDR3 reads TGTGCCAGCAGCGGACAGAGCGGGGGGGGCAAGTATTTT.

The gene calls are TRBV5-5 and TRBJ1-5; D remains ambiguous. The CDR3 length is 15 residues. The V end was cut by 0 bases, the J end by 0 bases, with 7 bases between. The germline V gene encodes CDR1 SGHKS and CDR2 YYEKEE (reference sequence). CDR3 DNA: TGTGCCAGCAGCTTGGCCGGATATAGCAATCAGCCCCAGCATTTT. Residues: CASSLAGYSNQPQHF.

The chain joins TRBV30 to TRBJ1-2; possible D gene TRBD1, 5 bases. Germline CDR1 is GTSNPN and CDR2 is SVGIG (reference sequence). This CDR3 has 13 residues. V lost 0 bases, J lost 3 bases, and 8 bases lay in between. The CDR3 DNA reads TGTGCCTGGAGTGTTGGAGGGGACTATGGCTACACCTTC. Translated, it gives CAWSVGGDYGYTF.

The CDR3 loop is CGKYYKITQSRANVLTF. DNA for the CDR3: TGTGGCAAGTATTATAAGATAACACAAAGTCGGGCCAACGTCCTGACTTTC. The chain recombines TRBV8-2 with TRBJ2-6; the D call in the table, TRBD1, was not verified against the DNA. TRBV8-2 is classified as a pseudogene. This CDR3 contains 17 residues.